In this sample, the clone carrying this TCR beta chain turned up a few times. The antigen remains unidentified. As every portion of the isolated RNA was reverse transcribed, the sequencing read expressed TCRB transcripts. The repertoire was sequenced with immunoSEQ multiplex PCR; TCRdb's copy has only in-frame clones and lacks some. The sample gives hundreds of thousands of clones, approximately 9.9% of which show up once; more than 0.8% is in the top ten. This sample is part of a study of beta chain features in type 1 diabetes. The study's findings and limits: Type 1 diabetes patients had moderately but significantly shorter TCRB CDR3s in all four CD4+ subsets.

The clonotype was recovered from a man aged 30 to 39 with type 1 diabetes. The specimen was central memory CD4+ T cells from blood.

CDR3 sequence (DNA): TGTGCCAGCAGCGGGGACAGGGGGAAAGGAGAGCAGTACTTC. Its translation is CASSGDRGKGEQYF. The gene calls are TRBV9 and TRBJ2-7; 11 bases line up with TRBD1. Germline V gene data show CDR1 as SGDLS and CDR2 as YYNGEE. Trimming cost V 3 bases and J 7 bases; bases outside gene matches: 6. The CDR3 contains 14 residues. Combining the CDR3 with reference TRBV9 and TRBJ2-7 gives the whole variable domain DSGVTQTPKHLITATGQRVTLRCSPRSGDLSVYWYQQSLDQGLQFLIQYYNGEERAKGNILERFSAQQFPDLHSELNLSSLELGDSALYFCASSGDRGKGEQYFGPGTRLTVT.